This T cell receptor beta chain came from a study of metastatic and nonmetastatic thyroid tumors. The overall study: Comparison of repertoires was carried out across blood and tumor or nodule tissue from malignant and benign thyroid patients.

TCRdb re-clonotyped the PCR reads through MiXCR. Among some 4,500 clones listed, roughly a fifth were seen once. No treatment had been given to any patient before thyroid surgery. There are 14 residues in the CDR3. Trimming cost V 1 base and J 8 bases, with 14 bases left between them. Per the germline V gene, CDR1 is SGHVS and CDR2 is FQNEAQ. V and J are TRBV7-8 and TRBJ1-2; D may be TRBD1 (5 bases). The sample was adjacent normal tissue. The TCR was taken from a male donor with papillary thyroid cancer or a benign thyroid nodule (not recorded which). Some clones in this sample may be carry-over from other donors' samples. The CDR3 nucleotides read TGTGCCAGCAGCTTAGTAAGGGGACGGGACGGCTACACCTTC. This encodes CASSLVRGRDGYTF.